This TCR beta chain was found in a study of monozygotic twins with inflammatory bowel disease. This CDR3 spans 15 amino acids. The germline gives CDR1 MDHEN, CDR2 SYDVKM. No DNA is given; TCRdb re-called the 5' RACE reads and lists each CDR3 protein once. This repertoire comprises about 160,000 distinct CDR3 sequences; its ten largest clones make up approximately 2.5%. The chain recombines TRBV28 with TRBJ2-1; the D call from TCRdb, TRBD2, cannot be confirmed without DNA. The source material was blood. This receptor was identified in a human donor with ulcerative colitis or Crohn's disease, or a healthy co-twin of an affected twin (not recorded which). CDR3 sequence: CASRPTSGRWNEQFF.